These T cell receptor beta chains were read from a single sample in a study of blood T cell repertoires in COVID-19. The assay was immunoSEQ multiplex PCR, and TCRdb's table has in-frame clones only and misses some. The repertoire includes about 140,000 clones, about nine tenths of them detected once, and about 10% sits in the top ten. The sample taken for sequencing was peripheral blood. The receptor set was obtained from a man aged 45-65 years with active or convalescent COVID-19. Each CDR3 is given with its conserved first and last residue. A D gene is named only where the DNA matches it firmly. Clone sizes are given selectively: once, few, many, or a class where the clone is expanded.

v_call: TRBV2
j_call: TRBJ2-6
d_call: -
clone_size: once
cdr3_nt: TGTGCCAGCAGGGAGGGCTATTACTCTGGGGCCAACGTCCTGACTTTC
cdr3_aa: CASREGYYSGANVLTF

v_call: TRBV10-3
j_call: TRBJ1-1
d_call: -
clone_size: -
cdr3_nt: TGTGCCATCAGTGAGGGAGAGAAAGCTTTCTTT
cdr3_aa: CAISEGEKAFF

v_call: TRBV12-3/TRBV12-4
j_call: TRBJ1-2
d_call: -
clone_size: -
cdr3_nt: TGTGCCAGCTCCGGGAAGGGAAGCGGCTACACCTTC
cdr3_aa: CASSGKGSGYTF

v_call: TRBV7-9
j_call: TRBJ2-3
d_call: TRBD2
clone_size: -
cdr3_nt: TGTGCCAGCAGCGAACGGAAACTAGCGGCCAGCACAGATACGCAGTATTTT
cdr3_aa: CASSERKLAASTDTQYF

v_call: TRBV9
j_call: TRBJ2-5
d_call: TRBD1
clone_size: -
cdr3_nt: TGTGCCAGCAGCCCTCGTTCACAGGGGACCCAAGAGACCCAGTACTTC
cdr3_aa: CASSPRSQGTQETQYF

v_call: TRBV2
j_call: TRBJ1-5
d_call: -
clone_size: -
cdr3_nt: TGTGCCAGCAGTGAGGGGAGGAGGTCCCAGCCCCAGCATTTT
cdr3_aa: CASSEGRRSQPQHF

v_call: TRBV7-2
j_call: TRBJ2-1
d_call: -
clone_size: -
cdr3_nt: TGTGCCAGCAGCGGGACTCGCCATGAGCAGTTCTTC
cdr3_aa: CASSGTRHEQFF

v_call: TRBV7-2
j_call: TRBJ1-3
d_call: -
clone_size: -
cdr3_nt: TGTGCCAGCAGCTTGGACAGAATCTCTGGAAACACCATATATTTT
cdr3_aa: CASSLDRISGNTIYF

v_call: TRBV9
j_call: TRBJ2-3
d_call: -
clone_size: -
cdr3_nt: TGTGCCAGCAGCTCTGAGCGTACGCAGTATTTT
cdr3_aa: CASSSERTQYF

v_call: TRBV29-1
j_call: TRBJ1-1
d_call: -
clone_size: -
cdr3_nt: TGCAGCGTTGCGCTTCAGGAATCCACTGAAGCTTTCTTT
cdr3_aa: CSVALQESTEAFF

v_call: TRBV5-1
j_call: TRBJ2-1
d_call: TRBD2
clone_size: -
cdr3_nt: TGCGCCAGCAGACCTAGCGGGAGCTCCCGAGGCAACAATGAGCAGTTCTTC
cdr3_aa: CASRPSGSSRGNNEQFF

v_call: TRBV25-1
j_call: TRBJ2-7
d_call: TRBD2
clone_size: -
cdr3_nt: TGTGCCAGCCGTCTAGCGGGCGGTTACGAGCAGTACTTC
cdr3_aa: CASRLAGGYEQYF

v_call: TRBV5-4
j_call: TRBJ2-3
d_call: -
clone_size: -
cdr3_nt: TGTGCCAGCAGCTTCAGTCAGGCCACAGATACGCAGTATTTT
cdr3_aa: CASSFSQATDTQYF

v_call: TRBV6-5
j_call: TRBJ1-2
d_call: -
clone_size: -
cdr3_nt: TGTGCCAGCAAGGGAGCCTCCGCGGGGAATGGCTACACCTTC
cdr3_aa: CASKGASAGNGYTF

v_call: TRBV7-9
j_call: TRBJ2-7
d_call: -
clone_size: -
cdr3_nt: TGTGCCAGCAGCTTAGTCCGGGACTTATACTCCTACGAGCAGTACTTC
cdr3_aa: CASSLVRDLYSYEQYF

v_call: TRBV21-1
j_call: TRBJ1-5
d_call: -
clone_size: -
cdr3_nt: TGTGCCAGCAGCAAAAGGGAAGGGGCTAGAAGCAATCAGCCCCAGCATTTT
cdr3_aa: CASSKREGARSNQPQHF

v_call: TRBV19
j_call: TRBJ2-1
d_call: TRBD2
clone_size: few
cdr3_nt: TGTGCCAGTAGTATTGCTAGCGGGAGGGCCGGCTATGAGCAGTTCTTC
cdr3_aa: CASSIASGRAGYEQFF

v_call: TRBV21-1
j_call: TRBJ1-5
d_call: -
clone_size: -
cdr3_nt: TGTGCCAGCACCATTCCCTTCAGGGAGGATAGCAATCAGCCCCAGCATTTT
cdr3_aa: CASTIPFREDSNQPQHF

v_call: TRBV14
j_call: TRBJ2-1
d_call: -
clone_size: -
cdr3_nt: TGTGCCAGCAGCCAACTTACAGGTAACCACAATGAGCAGTTCTTC
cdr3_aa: CASSQLTGNHNEQFF

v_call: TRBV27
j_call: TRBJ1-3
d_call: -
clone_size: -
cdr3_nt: TGTGCCAGCAGTTCACTTACCGGGGGACTCGGAAACACCATATATTTT
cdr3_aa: CASSSLTGGLGNTIYF

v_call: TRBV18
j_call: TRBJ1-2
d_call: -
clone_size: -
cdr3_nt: TGTGCCAGCTCACCCGGGATAACGGTTGGCTACACCTTC
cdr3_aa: CASSPGITVGYTF

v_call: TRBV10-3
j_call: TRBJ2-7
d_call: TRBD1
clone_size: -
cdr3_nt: TGTGCCATCAGTGAATTCGTCGGACAGGCGGGCCCCGAGCAGTACTTC
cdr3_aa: CAISEFVGQAGPEQYF

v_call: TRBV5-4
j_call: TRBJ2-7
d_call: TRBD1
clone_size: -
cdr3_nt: TGTGCCAGCAGCCGGGACAGGCGGTACGAGCAGTACTTC
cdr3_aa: CASSRDRRYEQYF

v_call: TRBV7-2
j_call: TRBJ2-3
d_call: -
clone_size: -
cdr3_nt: TGTGCCAGTCTGACGGACTACACAGATACGCAGTATTTT
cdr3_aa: CASLTDYTDTQYF

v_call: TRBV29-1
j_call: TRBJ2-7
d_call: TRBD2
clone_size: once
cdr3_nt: TGCAGCGGGGGGGCTAGCGGGCGTTACTACGAGCAGTACTTC
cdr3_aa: CSGGASGRYYEQYF

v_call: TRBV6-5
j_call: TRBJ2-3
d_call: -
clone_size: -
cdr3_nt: TGTGCCAGCAGTTTGGAGGGAGTGAACACAGATACGCAGTATTTT
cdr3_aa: CASSLEGVNTDTQYF

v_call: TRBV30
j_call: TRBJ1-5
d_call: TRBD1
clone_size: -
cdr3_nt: TGTGCCTGGAGTGCCGGGACAGGGAATAGCAATCAGCCCCAGCATTTT
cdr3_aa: CAWSAGTGNSNQPQHF

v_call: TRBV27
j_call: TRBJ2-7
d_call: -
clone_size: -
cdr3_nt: TGTGCCAGCAGTAACTTGGTATCCTACGAGCAGTACTTC
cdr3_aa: CASSNLVSYEQYF

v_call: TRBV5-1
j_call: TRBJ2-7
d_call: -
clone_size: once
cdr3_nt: TGCGCCAGCAGCTTGGTTATCTACGAGCAGTACTTC
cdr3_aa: CASSLVIYEQYF

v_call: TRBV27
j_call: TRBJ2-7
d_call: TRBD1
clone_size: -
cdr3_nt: TGTGCCAGCAGTCGTCCCGGGACAGGGCTCTACGAGCAGTACTTC
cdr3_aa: CASSRPGTGLYEQYF

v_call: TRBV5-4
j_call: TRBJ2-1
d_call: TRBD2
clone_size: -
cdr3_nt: TGTGCCAGCAGCCAGGGACTAGCCTACTACAATGAGCAGTTCTTC
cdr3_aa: CASSQGLAYYNEQFF

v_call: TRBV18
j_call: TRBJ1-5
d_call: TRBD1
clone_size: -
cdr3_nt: TGTGCCAGCTCACCGGGACAGGGCAATCAGCCCCAGCATTTT
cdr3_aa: CASSPGQGNQPQHF

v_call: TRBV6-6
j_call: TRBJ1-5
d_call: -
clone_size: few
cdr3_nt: TGTGCCAGCAGTTCCCAGGGCGACCAGCCCCAGCATTTT
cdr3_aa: CASSSQGDQPQHF